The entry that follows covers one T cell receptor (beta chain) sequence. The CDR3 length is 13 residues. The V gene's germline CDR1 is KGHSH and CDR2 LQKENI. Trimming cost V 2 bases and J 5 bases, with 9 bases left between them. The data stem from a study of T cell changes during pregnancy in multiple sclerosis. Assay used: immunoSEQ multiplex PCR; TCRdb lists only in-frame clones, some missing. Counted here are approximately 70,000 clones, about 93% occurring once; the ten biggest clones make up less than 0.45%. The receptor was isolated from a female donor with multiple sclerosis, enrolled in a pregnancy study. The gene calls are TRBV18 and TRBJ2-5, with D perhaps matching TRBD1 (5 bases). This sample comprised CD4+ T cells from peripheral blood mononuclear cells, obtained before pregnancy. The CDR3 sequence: CASSPSRVETQYF. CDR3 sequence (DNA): TGTGCCAGCTCACCATCCAGGGTCGAGACCCAGTACTTC.